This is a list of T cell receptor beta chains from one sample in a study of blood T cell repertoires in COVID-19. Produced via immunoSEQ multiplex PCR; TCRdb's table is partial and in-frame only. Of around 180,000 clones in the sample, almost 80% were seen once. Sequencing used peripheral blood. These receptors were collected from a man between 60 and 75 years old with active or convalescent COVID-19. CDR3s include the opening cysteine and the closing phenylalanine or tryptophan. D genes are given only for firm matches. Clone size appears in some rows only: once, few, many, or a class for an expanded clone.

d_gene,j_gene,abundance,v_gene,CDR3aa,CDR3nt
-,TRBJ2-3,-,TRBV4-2,CASDSRNTQYF,TGTGCCAGCGACAGTCGGAATACGCAGTATTTT
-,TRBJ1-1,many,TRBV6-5,CASSRGGIGTEAFF,TGTGCCAGCAGTCGGGGGGGCATCGGCACTGAAGCTTTCTTT
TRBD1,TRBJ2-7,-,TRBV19,CASSVQGALGEQYF,TGTGCCAGTAGTGTACAGGGGGCTCTTGGCGAGCAGTACTTC
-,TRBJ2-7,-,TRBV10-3,CAISESGRIPSYEQYF,TGTGCCATCAGTGAGTCGGGCAGGATCCCATCATACGAGCAGTACTTC
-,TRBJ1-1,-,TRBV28,CASRPPRGSTEAFF,TGTGCCAGCAGACCCCCCAGGGGTAGCACTGAAGCTTTCTTT
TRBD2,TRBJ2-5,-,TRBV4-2,CASSQSPGGLAGGETQYF,TGTGCCAGCAGCCAATCCCCCGGCGGGCTAGCGGGAGGAGAGACCCAGTACTTC
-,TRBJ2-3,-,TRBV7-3,CASSPLLSTDTQYF,TGTGCCAGCAGCCCCCTATTGAGCACAGATACGCAGTATTTT
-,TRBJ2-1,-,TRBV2,CASSEAFGAYEQFF,TGTGCCAGCAGTGAAGCGTTTGGAGCGTATGAGCAGTTCTTC
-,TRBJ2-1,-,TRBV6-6,CASSYSTKPPYNEQFF,TGTGCCAGCAGTTACTCGACTAAACCACCCTACAATGAGCAGTTCTTC
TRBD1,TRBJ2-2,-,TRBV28,CASSLIGTANTGELFF,TGTGCCAGCAGTTTAATTGGGACAGCTAACACCGGGGAGCTGTTTTTT
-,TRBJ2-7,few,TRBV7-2,CASSAAGQLLYEQYF,TGTGCCAGCAGCGCCGCGGGACAGCTATTATACGAGCAGTACTTC
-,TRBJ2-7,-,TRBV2,CASSRDINYEQYF,TGTGCCAGCAGTAGGGACATAAACTACGAGCAGTACTTC
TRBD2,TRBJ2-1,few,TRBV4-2,CASSQVSQRGNNEQFF,TGTGCCAGCAGCCAAGTAAGCCAGCGGGGAAACAATGAGCAGTTCTTC
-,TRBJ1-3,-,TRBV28,CASSSDSFSGNTIYF,TGTGCCAGCAGTTCAGACAGCTTCTCTGGAAACACCATATATTTT
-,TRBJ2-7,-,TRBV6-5,CASNLRGRAHEQYF,TGTGCCAGCAACCTGAGGGGGAGGGCCCACGAGCAGTACTTC
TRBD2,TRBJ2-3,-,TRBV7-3,CASSSGLANTDTQYF,TGTGCCAGCAGCTCGGGACTAGCGAACACAGATACGCAGTATTTT
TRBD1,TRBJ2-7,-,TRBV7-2,CASSLETGHYEQYF,TGTGCCAGCAGCTTAGAGACAGGGCACTACGAGCAGTACTTC
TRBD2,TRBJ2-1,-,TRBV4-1,CASSQTTSGRINEQFF,TGCGCCAGCAGCCAGACGACTAGCGGGAGAATCAATGAGCAGTTCTTC
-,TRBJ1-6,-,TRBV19,CASTWGDANSPLHF,TGTGCCAGCACCTGGGGGGATGCAAATTCACCCCTCCACTTT
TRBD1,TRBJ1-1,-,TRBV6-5,CASRGQGEAFF,TGTGCCAGCAGGGGACAGGGTGAAGCTTTCTTT
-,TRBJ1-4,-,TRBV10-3,CAISESSGRGEKLFF,TGTGCCATCAGTGAGTCGAGCGGGAGGGGTGAAAAACTGTTTTTT
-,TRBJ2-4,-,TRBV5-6,CASSFPAGDANIQYF,TGTGCCAGCAGCTTTCCGGCAGGGGACGCAAACATTCAGTACTTC
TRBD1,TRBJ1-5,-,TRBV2,CASTQTGTGGHQPQHF,TGTGCCAGCACACAAACCGGGACAGGGGGACATCAGCCCCAGCATTTT
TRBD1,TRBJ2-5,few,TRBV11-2,CASSFGTDLLETQYF,TGTGCCAGCAGTTTTGGGACAGACCTTTTGGAGACCCAGTACTTC
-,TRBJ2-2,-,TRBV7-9,CASSYKTISPNTGELFF,TGTGCCAGCAGCTACAAAACTATCTCACCTAACACCGGGGAGCTGTTTTTT
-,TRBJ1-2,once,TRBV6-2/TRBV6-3,CASSRARVTGYTF,TGTGCCAGCAGTCGCGCCCGGGTCACTGGCTACACCTTC
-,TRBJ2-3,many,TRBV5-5,CASRGQLVTDTQYF,TGTGCCAGCAGAGGACAGCTAGTCACAGATACGCAGTATTTT